This T cell receptor (beta chain) derives from a study of beta chain features in type 1 diabetes. With regard to this clone: Its antigen is undetermined.

The entirety of the isolated RNA underwent reverse transcription, so expressed TCRB transcripts were sequenced. Repertoires were generated with immunoSEQ multiplex PCR, while TCRdb's copy carries only in-frame clones and drops some. The sample holds some 700,000 clones, roughly 13% seen once. Study observations and caveats: All four CD4+ subsets from Type 1 diabetes patients carried moderately but significantly shorter TCRB CDR3s.

The material sequenced was naive CD4+ T cells from blood. This receptor was obtained from a man aged 18 to 29 with type 1 diabetes.

DNA for the CDR3: TGTGCCAGCAGCTCGCAGGGGGGGGGCTCCTACGAGCAGTACTTC. Translating gives CASSSQGGGSYEQYF. The rearrangement joins TRBV7-6 to TRBJ2-7, with D possibly being TRBD1 or TRBD2 (7 bases each). V was shortened by 4 bases and J by 0 bases, with 13 bases between the two germline ends. The CDR3 totals 15 residues. CDR1 is SGHVS, CDR2 FNYEAQ, per germline.